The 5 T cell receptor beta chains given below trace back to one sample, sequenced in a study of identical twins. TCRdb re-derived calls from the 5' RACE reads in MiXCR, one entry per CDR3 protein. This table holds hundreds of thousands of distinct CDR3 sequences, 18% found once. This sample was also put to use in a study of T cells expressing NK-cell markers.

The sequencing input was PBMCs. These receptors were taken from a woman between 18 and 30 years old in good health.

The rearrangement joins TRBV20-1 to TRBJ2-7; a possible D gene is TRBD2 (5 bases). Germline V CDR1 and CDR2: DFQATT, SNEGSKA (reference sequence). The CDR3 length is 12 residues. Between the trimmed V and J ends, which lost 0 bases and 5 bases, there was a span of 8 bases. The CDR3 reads CSARDGRDEQYF. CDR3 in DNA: TGCAGTGCTAGAGATGGGCGGGACGAGCAGTACTTC.

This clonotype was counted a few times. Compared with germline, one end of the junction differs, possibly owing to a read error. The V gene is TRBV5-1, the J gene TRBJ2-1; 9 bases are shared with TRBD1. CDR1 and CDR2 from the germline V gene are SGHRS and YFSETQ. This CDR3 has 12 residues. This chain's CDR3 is CASSSTDRGLIF. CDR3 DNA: TGCGCCAGCAGCTCGACGGACAGGGGCCTAATCTTC.

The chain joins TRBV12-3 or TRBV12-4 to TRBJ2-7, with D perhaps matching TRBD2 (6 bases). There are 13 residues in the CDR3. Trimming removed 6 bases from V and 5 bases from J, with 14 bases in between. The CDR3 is CASSRAGRDEQYF. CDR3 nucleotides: TGTGCCAGCAGCCGCGCGGGACGGGACGAGCAGTACTTC.

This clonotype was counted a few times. CDR3 sequence: CAWSVSGSTDTQYF. The CDR3 DNA reads TGTGCCTGGAGTGTAAGCGGGAGCACAGATACGCAGTATTTT. J is TRBJ2-3 and V is TRBV30, with D maybe TRBD2 (6 bases). CDR1 and CDR2 from the germline V gene are GTSNPN and SVGIG (reference sequence). Trimming shortened V by 0 bases and J by 0 bases, and 7 bases separated the two germline ends. The CDR3 is made up of 14 amino acids.

The CDR3 nucleotides are TGTGCCAGCTCCCCAGCCACTAGTAGCTACGAGCAGTACTTC. Translated, it gives CASSPATSSYEQYF. The rearrangement links TRBV9 to TRBJ2-7; a weak D match, TRBD2 (5 bases). The V end lost 7 bases, the J end lost 3 bases, and 17 bases lay between the germline ends. The CDR3 spans 14 residues. Germline CDR1 SGDLS, CDR2 YYNGEE. Supplemented by reference TRBV9 and TRBJ2-7, the full variable domain reads DSGVTQTPKHLITATGQRVTLRCSPRSGDLSVYWYQQSLDQGLQFLIQYYNGEERAKGNILERFSAQQFPDLHSELNLSSLELGDSALYFCASSPATSSYEQYFGPGTRLTVT.